Each of the 2 T cell receptor beta chains below was sequenced from the same sample in a study of cytomegalovirus exposure and HLA in healthy donors (dated by TCRdb to 2015 to 2018). Library generation was performed with the immunoSEQ multiplex PCR assay. For the multiplex PCR, a mixture combining 60 forward primers for TCR Vbeta segments and 13 reverse primers for TCR Jbeta segments was used. TCRdb stores this immuneACCESS table with in-frame sequences only. Part of the clones is absent; in the studies checked, under half of the shortfall reflects unresolved V genes, and no reason is known for the rest. The sample contains 130,000 or so clones, approximately 8% of them found a single time. 6% to 7.5% of the sample is in the top ten clones. Sequencing was performed on PBMCs. Source of these receptors: a woman aged 40 to 50 in good health and CMV-seropositive.

This clone was counted between two and nine times. The CDR3 sequence is CASRSGTGGSDYGYTF. CDR3 bases: TGTGCCAGCAGATCCGGGACAGGGGGCTCAGACTATGGCTACACCTTC. The chain couples TRBV6-6 to TRBJ1-2, with TRBD1 matching 12 bases. J lost 3 bases, V lost 6 bases, and 8 bases had no gene match. This CDR3 is 16 amino acids long. Germline-derived CDR1 and CDR2 are MNHNY and SVGAGI (reference sequence).

A few counts support this clone. The rearrangement uses TRBV18 and TRBJ2-7; 10 bases agree with TRBD1. Trimming removed 3 bases from V and 6 bases from J; junction bases left unmatched: 5. Looked up from germline, CDR1 is KGHSH and CDR2 is LQKENI. The CDR3 extends over 14 amino acids. The CDR3 is CASSPETGGVEQYF. In nucleotides, the CDR3 is TGTGCCAGCTCACCGGAGACAGGGGGCGTCGAGCAGTACTTC.